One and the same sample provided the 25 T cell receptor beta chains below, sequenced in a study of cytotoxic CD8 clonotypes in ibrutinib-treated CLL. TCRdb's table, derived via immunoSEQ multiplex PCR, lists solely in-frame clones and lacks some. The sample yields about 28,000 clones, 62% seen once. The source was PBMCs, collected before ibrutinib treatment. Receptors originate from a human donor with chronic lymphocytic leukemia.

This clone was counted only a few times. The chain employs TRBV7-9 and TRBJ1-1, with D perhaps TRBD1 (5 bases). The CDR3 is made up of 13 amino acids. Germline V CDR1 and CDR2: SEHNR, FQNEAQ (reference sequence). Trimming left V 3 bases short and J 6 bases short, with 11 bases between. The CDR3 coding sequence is TGTGCCAGCAGCTTGGGGGGGTTAGCTGAAGCTTTCTTT. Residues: CASSLGGLAEAFF.

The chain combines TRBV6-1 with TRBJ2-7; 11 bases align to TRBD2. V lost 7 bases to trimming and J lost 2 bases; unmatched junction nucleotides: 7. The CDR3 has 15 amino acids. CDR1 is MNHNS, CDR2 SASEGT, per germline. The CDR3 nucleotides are TGTGCCAGCACCGCTGGGACTAGCGGTACCTACGAGCAGTACTTC. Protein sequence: CASTAGTSGTYEQYF.

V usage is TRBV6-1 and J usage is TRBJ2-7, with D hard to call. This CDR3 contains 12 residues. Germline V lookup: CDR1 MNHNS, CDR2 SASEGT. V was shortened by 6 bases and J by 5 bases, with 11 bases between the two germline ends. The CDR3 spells CASSPRVDEQYF. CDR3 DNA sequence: TGTGCCAGCAGCCCTAGAGTCGACGAGCAGTACTTC.

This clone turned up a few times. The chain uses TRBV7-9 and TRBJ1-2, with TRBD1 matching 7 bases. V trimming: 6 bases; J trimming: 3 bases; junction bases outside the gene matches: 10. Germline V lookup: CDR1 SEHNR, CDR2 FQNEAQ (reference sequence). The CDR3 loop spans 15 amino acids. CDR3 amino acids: CASRHLQTGHYGYTF. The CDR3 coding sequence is TGTGCCAGCAGGCACCTTCAGACAGGGCACTATGGCTACACCTTC.

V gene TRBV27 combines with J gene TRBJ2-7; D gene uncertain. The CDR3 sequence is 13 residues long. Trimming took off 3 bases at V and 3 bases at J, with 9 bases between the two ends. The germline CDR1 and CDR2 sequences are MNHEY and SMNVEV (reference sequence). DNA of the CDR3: TGTGCCAGCAGTTTCACCATCGACTACGAGCAGTACTTC. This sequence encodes CASSFTIDYEQYF.

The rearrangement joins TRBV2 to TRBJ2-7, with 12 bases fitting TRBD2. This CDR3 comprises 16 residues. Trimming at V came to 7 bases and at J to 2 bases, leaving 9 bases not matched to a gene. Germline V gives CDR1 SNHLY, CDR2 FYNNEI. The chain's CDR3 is CASKRLAGGRPYEQYF. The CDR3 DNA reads TGTGCCAGCAAAAGGCTAGCGGGGGGGAGACCCTACGAGCAGTACTTC.

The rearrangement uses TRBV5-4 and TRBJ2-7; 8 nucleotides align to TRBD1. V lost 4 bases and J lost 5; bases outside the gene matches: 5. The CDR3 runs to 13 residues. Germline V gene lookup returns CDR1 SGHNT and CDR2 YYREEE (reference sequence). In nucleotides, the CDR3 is TGTGCCAGCAGCCACCCACAGGGGGACGAGCAGTACTTC. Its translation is CASSHPQGDEQYF.

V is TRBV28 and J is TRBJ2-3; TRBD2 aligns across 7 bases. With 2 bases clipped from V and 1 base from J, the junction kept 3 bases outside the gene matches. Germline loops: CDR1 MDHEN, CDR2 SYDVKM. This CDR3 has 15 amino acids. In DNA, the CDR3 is TGTGCCAGCAGTTTAGGCGCGGGGGGCACAGATACGCAGTATTTT. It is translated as CASSLGAGGTDTQYF.

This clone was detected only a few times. Here the CDR3 reads CASSQTPLSGGPQETQYF. Written as DNA, the CDR3 is TGTGCCAGCAGTCAAACCCCCCTTAGCGGGGGTCCCCAAGAGACCCAGTACTTC. The chain uses TRBV25-1 and TRBJ2-5; the match to TRBD2 covers 9 bases. Trimming cost V 5 bases and J 1 base; bases outside gene matches: 14. Germline V gene lookup returns CDR1 MGHDK and CDR2 SYGVNS. The CDR3 spans 18 residues.

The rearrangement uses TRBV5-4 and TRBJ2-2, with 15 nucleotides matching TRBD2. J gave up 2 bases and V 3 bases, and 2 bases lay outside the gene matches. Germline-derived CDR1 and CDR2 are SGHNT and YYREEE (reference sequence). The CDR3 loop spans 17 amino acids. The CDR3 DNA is TGTGCCAGCAGCTGGGGACTAGCGGGGGGCAACACCGGGGAGCTGTTTTTT. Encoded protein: CASSWGLAGGNTGELFF.

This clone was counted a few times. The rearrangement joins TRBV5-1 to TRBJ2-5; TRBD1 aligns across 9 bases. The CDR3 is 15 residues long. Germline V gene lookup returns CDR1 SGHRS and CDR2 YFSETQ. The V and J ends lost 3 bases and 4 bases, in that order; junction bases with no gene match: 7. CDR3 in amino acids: CASSSPGQGRETQYF. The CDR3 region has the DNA TGCGCCAGCAGCTCTCCGGGACAGGGCCGAGAGACCCAGTACTTC.

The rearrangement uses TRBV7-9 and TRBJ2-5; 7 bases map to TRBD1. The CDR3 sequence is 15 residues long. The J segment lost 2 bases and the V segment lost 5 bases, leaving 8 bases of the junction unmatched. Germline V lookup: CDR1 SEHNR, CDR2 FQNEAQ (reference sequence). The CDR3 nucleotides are TGTGCCAGCAGCGTAGGGTACAGGGGTCAAGAGACCCAGTACTTC. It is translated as CASSVGYRGQETQYF.

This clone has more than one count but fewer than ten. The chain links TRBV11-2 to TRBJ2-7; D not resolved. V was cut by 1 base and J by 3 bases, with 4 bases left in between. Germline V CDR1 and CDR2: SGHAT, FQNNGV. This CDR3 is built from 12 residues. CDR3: CASSLGLYEQYF. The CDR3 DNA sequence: TGTGCCAGCAGCTTAGGGCTCTACGAGCAGTACTTC.

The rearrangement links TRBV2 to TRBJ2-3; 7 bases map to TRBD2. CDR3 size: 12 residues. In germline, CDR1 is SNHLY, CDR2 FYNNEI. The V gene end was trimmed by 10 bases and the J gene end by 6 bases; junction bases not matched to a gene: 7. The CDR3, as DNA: TGTGCCACCCGACTAGCATCTGATACGCAGTATTTT. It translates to CATRLASDTQYF. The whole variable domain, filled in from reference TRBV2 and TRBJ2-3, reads EPEVTQTPSHQVTQMGQEVILRCVPISNHLYFYWYRQILGQKVEFLVSFYNNEISEKSEIFDDQFSVERPDGSNFTLKIRSTKLEDSAMYFCATRLASDTQYFGPGTRLTVL.

Here the CDR3 reads CASSTGYNSPLHF. The CDR3 DNA reads TGTGCCAGCAGCACAGGGTATAATTCACCCCTCCACTTT. The rearrangement joins TRBV2 to TRBJ1-6, with D perhaps matching TRBD1 (6 bases). Germline V gives CDR1 SNHLY, CDR2 FYNNEI. CDR3 length: 13 amino acids. With 6 bases removed from V and 4 bases from J, the gap between germline ends came to 7 bases.

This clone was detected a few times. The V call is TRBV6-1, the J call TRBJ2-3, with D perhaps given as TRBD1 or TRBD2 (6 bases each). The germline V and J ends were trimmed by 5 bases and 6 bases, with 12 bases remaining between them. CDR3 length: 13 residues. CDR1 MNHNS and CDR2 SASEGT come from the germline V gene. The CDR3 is CASSQGRSDTQYF. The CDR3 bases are TGTGCCAGCAGTCAGGGGAGGTCGGATACGCAGTATTTT.

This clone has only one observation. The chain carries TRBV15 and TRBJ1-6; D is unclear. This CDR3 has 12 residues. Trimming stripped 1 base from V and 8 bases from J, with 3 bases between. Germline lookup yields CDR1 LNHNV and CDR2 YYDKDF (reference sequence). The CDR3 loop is CATSRVDSPLHF. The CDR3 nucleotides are TGTGCCACCAGCAGAGTTGATTCACCCCTCCACTTT.

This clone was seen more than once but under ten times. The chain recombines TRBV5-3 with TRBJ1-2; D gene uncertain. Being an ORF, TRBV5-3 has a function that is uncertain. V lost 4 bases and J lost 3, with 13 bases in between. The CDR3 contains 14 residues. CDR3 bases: TGTGCCAGAAGCCGGCGACCCTATCACTATGGCTACACCTTC. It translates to CARSRRPYHYGYTF.

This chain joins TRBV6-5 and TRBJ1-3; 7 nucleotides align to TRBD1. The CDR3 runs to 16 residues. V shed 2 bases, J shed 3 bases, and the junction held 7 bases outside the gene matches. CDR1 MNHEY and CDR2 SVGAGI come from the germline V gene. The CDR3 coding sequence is TGTGCCAGCAGTTACGGGGGACAGCTTGGTGGAAACACCATATATTTT. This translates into CASSYGGQLGGNTIYF.

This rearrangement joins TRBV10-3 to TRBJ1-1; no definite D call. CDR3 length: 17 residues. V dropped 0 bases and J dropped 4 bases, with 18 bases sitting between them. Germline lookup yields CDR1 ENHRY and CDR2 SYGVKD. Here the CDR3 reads CAISESTGAPRGTEAFF. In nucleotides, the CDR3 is TGTGCCATCAGTGAGTCAACTGGTGCTCCACGGGGCACTGAAGCTTTCTTT.

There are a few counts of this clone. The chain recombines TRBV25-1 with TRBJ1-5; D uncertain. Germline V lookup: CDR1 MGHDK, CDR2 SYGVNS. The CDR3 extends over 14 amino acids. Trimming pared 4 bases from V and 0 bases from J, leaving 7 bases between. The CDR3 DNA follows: TGTGCCAGCAGTGGGGTGGATAGCAATCAGCCCCAGCATTTT. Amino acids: CASSGVDSNQPQHF.

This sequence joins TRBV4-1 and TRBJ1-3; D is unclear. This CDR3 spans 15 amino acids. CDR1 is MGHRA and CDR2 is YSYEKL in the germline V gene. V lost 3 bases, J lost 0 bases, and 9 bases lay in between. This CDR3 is CASSQGAASGNTIYF. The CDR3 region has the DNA TGCGCCAGCAGCCAGGGCGCTGCCTCTGGAAACACCATATATTTT.

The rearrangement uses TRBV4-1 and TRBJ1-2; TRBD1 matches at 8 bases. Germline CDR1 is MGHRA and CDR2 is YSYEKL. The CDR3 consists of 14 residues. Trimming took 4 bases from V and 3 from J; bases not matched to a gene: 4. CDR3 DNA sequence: TGCGCCAGCAGCCCTCTGGACAGGGACTATGGCTACACCTTC. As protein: CASSPLDRDYGYTF.

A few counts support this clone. The DNA of the CDR3 is TGTGCCAGCAGTCCCCTCCGGGGGGGCGGGGACCATGGCTACACCTTC. Protein: CASSPLRGGGDHGYTF. The V and J genes are TRBV28 and TRBJ1-2, with D maybe TRBD1 (6 bases). Germline V CDR1 and CDR2: MDHEN, SYDVKM. Trimming took off 5 bases at V and 6 bases at J, with 22 bases between the two ends. The CDR3 consists of 16 residues.

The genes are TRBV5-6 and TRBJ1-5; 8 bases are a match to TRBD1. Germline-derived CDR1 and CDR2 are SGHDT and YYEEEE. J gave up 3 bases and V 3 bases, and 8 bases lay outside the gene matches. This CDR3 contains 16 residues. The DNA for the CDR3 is TGTGCCAGCAGCTGGGGGGGACAGGTCCTCAATCAGCCCCAGCATTTT. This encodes CASSWGGQVLNQPQHF. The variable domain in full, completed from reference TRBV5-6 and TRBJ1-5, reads DAGVTQSPTHLIKTRGQQVTLRCSPKSGHDTVSWYQQALGQGPQFIFQYYEEEERQRGNFPDRFSGHQFPNYSSELNVNALLLGDSALYLCASSWGGQVLNQPQHFGDGTRLSIL.